This T cell receptor (beta chain) derives from a study of control samples from healthy donors and cancer patients. Trimming took 4 bases from V and 4 from J; bases not matched to a gene: 9. The CDR3 is 15 residues long. Germline CDR1 SGHNT, CDR2 YYREEE (reference sequence). Libraries were prepared by immunoSEQ multiplex PCR; TCRdb keeps only in-frame clonotypes and omits some of them. The sample contains roughly 150,000 clones, approximately 93% of which appear only once. The material sequenced was blood. This chain uses TRBV5-4 with TRBJ1-2, with 8 bases fitting TRBD1. This TCR derives from a man in his late teens or twenties in good health. The CDR3 region has the DNA TGTGCCAGCAGCCAAAACCAGGGGGCTGCCTATGGCTACACCTTC. Translating gives CASSQNQGAAYGYTF.